This T cell receptor beta chain appears in the sequencing data of a study of T-cell reconstitution after alpha-beta-depleted transplantation in children. J lost 5 bases, V lost 1 base, and 7 bases had no gene match. The germline CDR1 and CDR2 sequences are SGDLS and YYNGEE. The CDR3 is made up of 16 amino acids. Unique molecular identifiers were incorporated when the TCRbeta library was constructed. TCRdb processed the PCR reads anew with MiXCR; each CDR3 protein has one entry. Here the sample spans around 600,000 distinct CDR3 sequences, over 9.5% being singletons. The sequence derives from a human donor who donated a stem cell graft to a child with acute myeloid leukemia. This material consisted of PBMCs from the stem cell graft donor, taken from the stem cell graft. The V gene is TRBV9, the J gene TRBJ2-5; 11 bases are shared with TRBD2. CDR3 coding DNA: TGTGCCAGCAGCGTAATCGGCGCTAGCGGGGGGGAGACCCAGTACTTC. As protein: CASSVIGASGGETQYF.